The clone carrying this T cell receptor beta chain has only one observation. The record originates from a study of blood T cell repertoires in COVID-19. Overall study: Acute-phase and convalescent COVID-19 samples originated in the United States, Italy and Spain.

Participants, about 18 to 90 years old, spanned about 26 US areas. Assignments of participants to cohorts depended upon their own reported clinical history. Authors' analysis steps: Reference gene primer amplification yielded estimated nucleated cell counts. The data were produced by immunoSEQ multiplex PCR, yet TCRdb's version contains in-frame clones alone and is incomplete. V and J calls and clone size follow that table, whereas D and trimming were derived from the DNA. The sample includes 150,000 or so clones, roughly 84% of them seen just once. The CDR3 is 13 residues long. Per the germline V gene, CDR1 is LGHNA and CDR2 is YNFKEQ. Trimming removed 0 bases from V and 8 bases from J, with 10 bases in between.

This sequence was found in a human donor with acute COVID-19. The donor label of this sample is uncertain. This chain joins TRBV4-2 and TRBJ1-1, with D unclear. Sequenced sample: PBMCs or T cells enriched from blood (not recorded which). The CDR3 loop reads CASSQESGVEAFF. The CDR3 coding sequence is TGTGCCAGCAGCCAAGAGTCGGGTGTAGAAGCTTTCTTT.